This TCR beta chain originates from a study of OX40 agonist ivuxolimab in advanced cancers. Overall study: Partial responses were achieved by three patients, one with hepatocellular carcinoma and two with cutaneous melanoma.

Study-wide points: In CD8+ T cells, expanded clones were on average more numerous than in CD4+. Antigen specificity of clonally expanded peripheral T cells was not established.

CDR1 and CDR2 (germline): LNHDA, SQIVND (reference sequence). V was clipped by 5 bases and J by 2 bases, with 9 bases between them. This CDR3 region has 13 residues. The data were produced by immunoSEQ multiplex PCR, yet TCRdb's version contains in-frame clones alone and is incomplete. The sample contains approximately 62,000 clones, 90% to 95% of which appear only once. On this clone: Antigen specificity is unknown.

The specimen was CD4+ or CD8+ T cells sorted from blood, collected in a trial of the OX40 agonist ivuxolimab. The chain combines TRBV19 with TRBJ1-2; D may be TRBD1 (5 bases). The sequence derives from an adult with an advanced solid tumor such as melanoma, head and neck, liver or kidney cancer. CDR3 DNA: TGTGCCAGTAGTTCCCAGGGCAACTATGGCTACACCTTC. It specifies CASSSQGNYGYTF.